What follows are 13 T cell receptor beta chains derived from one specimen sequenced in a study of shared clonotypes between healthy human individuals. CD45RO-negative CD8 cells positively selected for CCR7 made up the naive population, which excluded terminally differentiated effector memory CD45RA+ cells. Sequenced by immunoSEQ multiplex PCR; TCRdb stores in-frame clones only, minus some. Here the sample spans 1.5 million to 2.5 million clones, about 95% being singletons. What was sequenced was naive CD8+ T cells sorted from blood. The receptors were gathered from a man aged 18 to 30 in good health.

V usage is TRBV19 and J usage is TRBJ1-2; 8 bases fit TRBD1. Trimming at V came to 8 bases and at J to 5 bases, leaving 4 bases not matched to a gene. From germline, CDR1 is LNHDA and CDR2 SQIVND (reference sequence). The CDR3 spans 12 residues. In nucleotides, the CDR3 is TGTGCCAGTGATGACAGGGGATATGGCTACACCTTC. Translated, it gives CASDDRGYGYTF.

The CDR3 DNA is TGTGCCAGCAGCTTATCAGCGGCGTCGGCGGGGGAGCTGTTTTTT. This gives the protein CASSLSAASAGELFF. This chain joins TRBV11-1 and TRBJ2-2; D is perhaps TRBD2 (5 bases). V was clipped by 2 bases and J by 8 bases, with 15 bases between them. The CDR3 has 15 amino acids. Per germline, CDR1 SGHAT and CDR2 FQDESV (reference sequence).

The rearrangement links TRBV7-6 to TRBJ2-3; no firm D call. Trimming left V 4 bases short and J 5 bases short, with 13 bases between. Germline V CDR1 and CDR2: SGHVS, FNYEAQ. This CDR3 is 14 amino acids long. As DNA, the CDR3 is TGTGCCAGCAGCTATGACCCAGAAGGAGATACGCAGTATTTT. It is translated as CASSYDPEGDTQYF. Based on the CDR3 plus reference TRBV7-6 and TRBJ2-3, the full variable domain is GAGVSQSPRYKVTKRGQDVALRCDPISGHVSLYWYRQALGQGPEFLTYFNYEAQQDKSGLPNDRFSAERPEGSISTLTIQRTEQRDSAMYRCASSYDPEGDTQYFGPGTRLTVL.

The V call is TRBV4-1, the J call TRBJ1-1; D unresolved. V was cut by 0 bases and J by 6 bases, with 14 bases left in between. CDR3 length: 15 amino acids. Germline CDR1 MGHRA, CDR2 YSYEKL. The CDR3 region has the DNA TGCGCCAGCAGCCAAGAACCATCCGGGGTTGCTGAAGCTTTCTTT. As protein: CASSQEPSGVAEAFF.

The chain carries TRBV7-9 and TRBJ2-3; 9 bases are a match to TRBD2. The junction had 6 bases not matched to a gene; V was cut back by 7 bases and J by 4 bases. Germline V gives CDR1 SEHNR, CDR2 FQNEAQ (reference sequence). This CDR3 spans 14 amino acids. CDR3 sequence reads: CASNSGSFADTQYF. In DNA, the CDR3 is TGTGCCAGCAATAGCGGGAGCTTCGCAGATACGCAGTATTTT.

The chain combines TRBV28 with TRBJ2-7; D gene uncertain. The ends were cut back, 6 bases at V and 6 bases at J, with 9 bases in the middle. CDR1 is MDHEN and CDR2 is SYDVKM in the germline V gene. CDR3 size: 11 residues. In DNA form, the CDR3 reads TGTGCCAGCAGCTCCCCGGGCGAGCAGTACTTC. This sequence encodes CASSSPGEQYF.

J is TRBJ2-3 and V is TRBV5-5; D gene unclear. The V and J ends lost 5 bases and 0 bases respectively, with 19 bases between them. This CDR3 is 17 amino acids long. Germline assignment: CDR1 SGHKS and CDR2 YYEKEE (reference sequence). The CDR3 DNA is TGTGCCAGCAGTCCCGAGTGGGTTTACCCTAGCACAGATACGCAGTATTTT. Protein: CASSPEWVYPSTDTQYF.

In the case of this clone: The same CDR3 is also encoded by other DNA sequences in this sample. Here the CDR3 reads CASSLDPEETQYF. The CDR3 DNA sequence: TGCGCCAGCAGCTTGGATCCGGAGGAGACCCAGTACTTC. The chain employs TRBV5-1 and TRBJ2-5; D ambiguous. Germline V gene sequence: CDR1 SGHRS, CDR2 YFSETQ. Trimming cost V 0 bases and J 5 bases, with 8 bases left between them. The CDR3 is made up of 13 amino acids.

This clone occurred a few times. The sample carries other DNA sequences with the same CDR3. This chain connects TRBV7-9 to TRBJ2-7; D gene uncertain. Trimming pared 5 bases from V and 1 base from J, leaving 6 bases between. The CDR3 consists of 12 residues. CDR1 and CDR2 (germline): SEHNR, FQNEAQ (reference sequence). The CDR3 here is CASSPESYEQYF. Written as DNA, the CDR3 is TGTGCCAGCAGCCCCGAGTCCTACGAGCAGTACTTC.

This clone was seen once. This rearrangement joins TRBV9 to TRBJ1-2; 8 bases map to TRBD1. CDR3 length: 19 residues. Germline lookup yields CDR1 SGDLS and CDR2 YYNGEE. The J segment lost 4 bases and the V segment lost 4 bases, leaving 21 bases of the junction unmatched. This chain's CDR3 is CASSPNAQGTGPNLYGYTF. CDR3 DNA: TGTGCCAGCAGCCCAAATGCCCAAGGGACAGGCCCAAACCTCTATGGCTACACCTTC.

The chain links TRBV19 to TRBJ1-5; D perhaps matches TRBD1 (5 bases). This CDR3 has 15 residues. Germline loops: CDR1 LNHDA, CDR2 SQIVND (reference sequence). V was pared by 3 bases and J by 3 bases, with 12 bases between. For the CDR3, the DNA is TGTGCCAGTAGTATCGGGGACTACTACAATCAGCCCCAGCATTTT. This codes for CASSIGDYYNQPQHF.

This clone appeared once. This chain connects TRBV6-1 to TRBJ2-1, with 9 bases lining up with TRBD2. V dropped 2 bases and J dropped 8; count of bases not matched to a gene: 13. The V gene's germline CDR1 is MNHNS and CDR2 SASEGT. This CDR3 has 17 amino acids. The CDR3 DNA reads TGTGCCAGCAGTGAATTTGCGGGGGGGCCAGTATCCGATGAGCAGTTCTTC. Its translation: CASSEFAGGPVSDEQFF.

DNA of the CDR3: TGTGCCAGCACCGACTTCTCTGGGGCCAACGTCCTGACTTTC. This sequence encodes CASTDFSGANVLTF. This chain connects TRBV9 to TRBJ2-6; D is uncertain. V shed 6 bases and J shed 0 bases, with 7 bases lying between them. CDR1 is SGDLS and CDR2 is YYNGEE in the germline V gene. The length of the CDR3 is 14 residues.